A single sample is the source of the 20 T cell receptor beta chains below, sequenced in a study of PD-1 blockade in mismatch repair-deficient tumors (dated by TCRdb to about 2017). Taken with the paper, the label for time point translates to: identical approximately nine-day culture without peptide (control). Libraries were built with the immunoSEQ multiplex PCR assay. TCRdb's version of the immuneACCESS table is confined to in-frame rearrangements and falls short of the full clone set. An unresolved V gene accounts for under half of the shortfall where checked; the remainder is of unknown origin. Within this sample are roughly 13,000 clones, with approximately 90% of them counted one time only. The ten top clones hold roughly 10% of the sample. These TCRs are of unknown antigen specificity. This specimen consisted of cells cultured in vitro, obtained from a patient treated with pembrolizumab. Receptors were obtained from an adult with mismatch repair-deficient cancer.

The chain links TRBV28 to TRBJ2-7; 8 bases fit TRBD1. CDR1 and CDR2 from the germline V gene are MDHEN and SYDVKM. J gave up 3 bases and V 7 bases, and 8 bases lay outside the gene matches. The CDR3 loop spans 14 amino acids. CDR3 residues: CASTLTGVGYEQYF. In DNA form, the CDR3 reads TGTGCCAGCACGCTGACAGGGGTCGGCTACGAGCAGTACTTC. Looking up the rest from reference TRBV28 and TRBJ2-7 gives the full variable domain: DVKVTQSSRYLVKRTGEKVFLECVQDMDHENMFWYRQDPGLGLRLIYFSYDVKMKEKGDIPEGYSVSREKKERFSLILESASTNQTSMYLCASTLTGVGYEQYFGPGTRLTVT.

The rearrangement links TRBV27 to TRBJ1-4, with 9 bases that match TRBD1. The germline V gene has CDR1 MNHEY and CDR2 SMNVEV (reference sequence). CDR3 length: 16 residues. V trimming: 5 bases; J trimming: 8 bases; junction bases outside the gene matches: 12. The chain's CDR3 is CASSTLKGQGREKLFF. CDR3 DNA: TGTGCCAGCAGTACCCTGAAGGGACAGGGACGGGAAAAACTGTTTTTT.

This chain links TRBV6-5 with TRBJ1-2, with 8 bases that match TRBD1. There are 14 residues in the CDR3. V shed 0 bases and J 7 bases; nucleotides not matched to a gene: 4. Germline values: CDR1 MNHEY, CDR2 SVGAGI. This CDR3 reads CASSYSSGTGGYTF. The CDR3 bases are TGTGCCAGCAGTTACTCGAGTGGGACAGGTGGCTACACCTTC.

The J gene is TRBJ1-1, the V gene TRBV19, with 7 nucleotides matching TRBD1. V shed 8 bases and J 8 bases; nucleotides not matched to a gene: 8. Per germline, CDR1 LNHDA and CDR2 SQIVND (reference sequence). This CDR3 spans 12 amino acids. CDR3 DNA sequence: TGTGCCAGTGCATACAACAGGGGAGAAGCTTTCTTT. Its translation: CASAYNRGEAFF. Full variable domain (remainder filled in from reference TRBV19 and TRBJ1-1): DGGITQSPKYLFRKEGQNVTLSCEQNLNHDAMYWYRQDPGQGLRLIYYSQIVNDFQKGDIAEGYSVSREKKESFPLTVTSAQKNPTAFYLCASAYNRGEAFFGQGTRLTVV.

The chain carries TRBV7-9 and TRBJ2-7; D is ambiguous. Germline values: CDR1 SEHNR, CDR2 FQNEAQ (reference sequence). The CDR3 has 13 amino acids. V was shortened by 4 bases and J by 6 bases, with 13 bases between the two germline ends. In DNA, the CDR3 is TGTGCCAGCAGCTGGAGCCTAGAGGCCGAGCAGTACTTC. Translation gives CASSWSLEAEQYF.

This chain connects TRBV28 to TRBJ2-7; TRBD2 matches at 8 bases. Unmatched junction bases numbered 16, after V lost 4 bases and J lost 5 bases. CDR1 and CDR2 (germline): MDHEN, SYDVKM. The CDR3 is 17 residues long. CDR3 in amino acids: CASSSHVRSGSVHEQYF. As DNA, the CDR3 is TGTGCCAGCAGTTCCCACGTCCGGAGCGGGAGTGTGCACGAGCAGTACTTC.

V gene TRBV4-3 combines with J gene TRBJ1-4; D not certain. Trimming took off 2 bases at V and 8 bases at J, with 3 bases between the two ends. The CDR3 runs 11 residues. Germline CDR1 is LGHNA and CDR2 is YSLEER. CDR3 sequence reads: CASSQREKLFF. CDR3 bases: TGCGCCAGCAGCCAACGGGAAAAACTGTTTTTT.

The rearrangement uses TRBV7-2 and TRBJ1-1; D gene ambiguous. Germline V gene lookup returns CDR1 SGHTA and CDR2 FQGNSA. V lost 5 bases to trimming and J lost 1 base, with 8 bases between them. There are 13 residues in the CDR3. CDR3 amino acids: CASSNTKNTEAFF. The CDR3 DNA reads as TGTGCCAGCAGCAATACAAAGAACACTGAAGCTTTCTTT.

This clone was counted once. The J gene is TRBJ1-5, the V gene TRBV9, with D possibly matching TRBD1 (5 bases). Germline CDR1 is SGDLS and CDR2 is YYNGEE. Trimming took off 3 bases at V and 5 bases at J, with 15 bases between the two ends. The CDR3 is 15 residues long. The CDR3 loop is CASSAGSEEDQPQHF. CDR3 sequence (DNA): TGTGCCAGCAGCGCAGGGTCGGAGGAGGATCAGCCCCAGCATTTT.

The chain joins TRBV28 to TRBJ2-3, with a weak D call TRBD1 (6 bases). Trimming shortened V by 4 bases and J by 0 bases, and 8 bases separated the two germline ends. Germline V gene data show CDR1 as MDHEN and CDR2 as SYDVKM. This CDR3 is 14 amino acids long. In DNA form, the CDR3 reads TGTGCCAGCAGTTACAGGGCTAGCACAGATACGCAGTATTTT. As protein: CASSYRASTDTQYF.

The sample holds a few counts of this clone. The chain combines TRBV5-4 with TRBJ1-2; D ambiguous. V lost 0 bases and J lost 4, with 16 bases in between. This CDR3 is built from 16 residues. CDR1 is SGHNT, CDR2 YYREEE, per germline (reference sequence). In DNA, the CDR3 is TGTGCCAGCAGCTTGGATTGGCAGCCAACCCCCTATGGCTACACCTTC. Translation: CASSLDWQPTPYGYTF.

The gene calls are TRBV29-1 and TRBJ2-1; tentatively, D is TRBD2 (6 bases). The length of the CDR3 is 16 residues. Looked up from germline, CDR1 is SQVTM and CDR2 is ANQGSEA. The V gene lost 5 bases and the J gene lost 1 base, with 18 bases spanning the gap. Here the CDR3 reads CSVIPWREVSYNEQFF. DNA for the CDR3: TGCAGCGTTATCCCATGGAGGGAGGTGTCCTACAATGAGCAGTTCTTC.

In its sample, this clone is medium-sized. CDR3 in DNA: TGTGCCAGCAGTTTCCCCGGGGCCGACGGTGAAAAACTGTTTTTT. This encodes CASSFPGADGEKLFF. The chain uses TRBV5-5 and TRBJ1-4, with D possibly TRBD1 on 5 matching bases. The germline V gene encodes CDR1 SGHKS and CDR2 YYEKEE (reference sequence). The V and J ends lost 5 bases and 7 bases respectively, with 18 bases between them. This CDR3 comprises 15 residues.

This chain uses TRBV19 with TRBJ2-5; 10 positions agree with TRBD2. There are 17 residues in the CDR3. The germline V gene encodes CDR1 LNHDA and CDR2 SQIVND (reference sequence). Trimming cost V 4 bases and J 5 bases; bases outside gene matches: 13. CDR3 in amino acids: CASSTPMSGRAGETQYF. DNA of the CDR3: TGTGCCAGTAGTACCCCGATGAGCGGGAGGGCCGGGGAGACCCAGTACTTC.

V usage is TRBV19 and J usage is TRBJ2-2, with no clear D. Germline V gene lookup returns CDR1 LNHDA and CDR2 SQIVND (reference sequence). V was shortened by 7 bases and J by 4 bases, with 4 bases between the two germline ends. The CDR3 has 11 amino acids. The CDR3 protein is CASTFTGELFF. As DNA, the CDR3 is TGTGCCAGTACCTTCACCGGGGAGCTGTTTTTT.

In nucleotides, the CDR3 is TGTGCCAGCAGCTTCGACAGGGTTGATGGCACCATATATTTT. It specifies CASSFDRVDGTIYF. The chain uses TRBV11-3 and TRBJ1-3; 7 bases fit TRBD1. V lost 3 bases to trimming and J lost 9 bases; unmatched junction nucleotides: 8. The CDR3 totals 14 residues. CDR1 SGHNT and CDR2 YENEEA come from the germline V gene. Complete variable domain (other parts from reference TRBV11-3 and TRBJ1-3): EAGVVQSPRYKIIEKKQPVAFWCNPISGHNTLYWYLQNLGQGPELLIRYENEEAVDDSQLPKDRFSAERLKGVDSTLKIQPAELGDSAVYLCASSFDRVDGTIYFGEGSWLTVV.

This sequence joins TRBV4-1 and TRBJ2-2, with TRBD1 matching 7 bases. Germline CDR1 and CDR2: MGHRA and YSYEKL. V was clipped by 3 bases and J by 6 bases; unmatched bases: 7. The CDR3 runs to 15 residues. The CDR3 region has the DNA TGCGCCAGCAGCCATTGGACAGGTCGCCCCGGGGAGCTGTTTTTT. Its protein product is CASSHWTGRPGELFF.

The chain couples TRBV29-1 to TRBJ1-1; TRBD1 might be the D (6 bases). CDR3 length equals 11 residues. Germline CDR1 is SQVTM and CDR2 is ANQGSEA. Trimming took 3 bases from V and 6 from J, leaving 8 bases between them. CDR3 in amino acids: CSVDYRAEAFF. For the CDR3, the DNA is TGCAGCGTTGACTACAGGGCTGAAGCTTTCTTT.

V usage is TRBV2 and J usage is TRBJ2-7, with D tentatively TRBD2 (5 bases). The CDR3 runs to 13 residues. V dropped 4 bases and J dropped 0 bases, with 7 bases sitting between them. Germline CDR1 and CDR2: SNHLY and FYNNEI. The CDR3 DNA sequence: TGTGCCAGCAGTGCGGGAAACTCCTACGAGCAGTACTTC. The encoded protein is CASSAGNSYEQYF. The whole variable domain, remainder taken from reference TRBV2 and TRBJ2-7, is EPEVTQTPSHQVTQMGQEVILRCVPISNHLYFYWYRQILGQKVEFLVSFYNNEISEKSEIFDDQFSVERPDGSNFTLKIRSTKLEDSAMYFCASSAGNSYEQYFGPGTRLTVT.

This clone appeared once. CDR3 sequence: CASSASGTSWLGQYF. The CDR3 DNA is TGTGCCAGCAGTGCATCCGGGACTAGCTGGTTGGGGCAGTACTTC. This chain links TRBV28 with TRBJ2-7, with 9 bases that match TRBD2. In germline, CDR1 is MDHEN, CDR2 SYDVKM. The CDR3 has 15 amino acids. Trimming took 5 bases from V and 9 from J; bases not matched to a gene: 14.